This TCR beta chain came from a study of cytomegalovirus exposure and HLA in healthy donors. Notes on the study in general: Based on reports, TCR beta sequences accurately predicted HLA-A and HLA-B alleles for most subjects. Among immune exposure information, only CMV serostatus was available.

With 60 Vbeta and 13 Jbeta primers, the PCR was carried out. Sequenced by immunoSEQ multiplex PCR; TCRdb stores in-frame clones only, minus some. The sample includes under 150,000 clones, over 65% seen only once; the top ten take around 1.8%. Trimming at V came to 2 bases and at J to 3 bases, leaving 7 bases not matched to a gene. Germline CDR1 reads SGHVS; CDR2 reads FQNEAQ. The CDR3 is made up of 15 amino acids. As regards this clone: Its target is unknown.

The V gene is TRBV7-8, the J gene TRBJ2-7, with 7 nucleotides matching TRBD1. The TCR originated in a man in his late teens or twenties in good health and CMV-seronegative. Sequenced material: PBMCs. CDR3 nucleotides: TGTGCCAGCAGCTTAATTGAGACAGGGAACTACGAGCAGTACTTC. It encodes CASSLIETGNYEQYF.